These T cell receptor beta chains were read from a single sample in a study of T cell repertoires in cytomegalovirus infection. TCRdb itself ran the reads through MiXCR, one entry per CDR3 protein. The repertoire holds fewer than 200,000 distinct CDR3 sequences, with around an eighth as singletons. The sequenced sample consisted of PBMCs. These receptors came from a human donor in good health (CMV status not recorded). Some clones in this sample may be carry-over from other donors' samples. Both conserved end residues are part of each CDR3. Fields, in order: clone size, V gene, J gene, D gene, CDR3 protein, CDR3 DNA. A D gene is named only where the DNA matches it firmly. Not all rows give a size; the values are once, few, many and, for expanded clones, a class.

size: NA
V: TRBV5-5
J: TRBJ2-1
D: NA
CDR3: CASSLWQRAINEQFF
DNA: TGTGCCAGCAGCTTGTGGCAGAGGGCAATCAATGAGCAGTTCTTC

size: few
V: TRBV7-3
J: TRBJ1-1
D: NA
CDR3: CASSLVVAFF
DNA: TGTGCCAGCAGCTTAGTTGTAGCTTTCTTT

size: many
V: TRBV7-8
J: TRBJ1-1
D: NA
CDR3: CASSPWGGTEAFF
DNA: TGTGCCAGCAGTCCATGGGGGGGCACTGAAGCTTTCTTT

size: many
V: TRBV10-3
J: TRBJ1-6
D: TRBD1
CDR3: CAISESDRVSRNSPLHF
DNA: TGTGCCATCAGTGAGTCAGACAGGGTCTCACGGAATTCACCCCTCCACTTT

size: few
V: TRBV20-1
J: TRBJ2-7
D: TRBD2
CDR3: CSAVTTAGGPSEQYF
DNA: TGCAGTGCCGTTACCACAGCGGGAGGGCCGAGCGAGCAGTACTTC

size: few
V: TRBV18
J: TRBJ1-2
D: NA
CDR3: CASSPTTYGYTF
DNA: TGTGCCAGCTCACCGACGACCTATGGCTACACCTTC

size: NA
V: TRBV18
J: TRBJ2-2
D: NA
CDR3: CASSPLPQGRNTGELFF
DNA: TGTGCCAGCTCACCACTACCCCAGGGGCGGAACACCGGGGAGCTGTTTTTT

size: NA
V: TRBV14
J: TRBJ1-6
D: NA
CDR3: CASSPLYNSPLHF
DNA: TGTGCCAGCAGCCCCCTTTATAATTCACCCCTCCACTTT

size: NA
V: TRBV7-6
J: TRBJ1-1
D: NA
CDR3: CASSLKGPRGDTEAFF
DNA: TGTGCCAGCAGCTTGAAGGGCCCCCGCGGGGACACTGAAGCTTTCTTT

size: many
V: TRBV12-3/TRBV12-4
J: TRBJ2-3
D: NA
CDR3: CASRGRQTDTQYF
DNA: TGTGCCAGCAGGGGACGTCAGACAGATACGCAGTATTTT

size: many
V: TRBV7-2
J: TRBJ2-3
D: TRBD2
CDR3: CASSLEGLTSDTQYF
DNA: TGTGCCAGCAGCTTAGAGGGACTAACGTCAGATACGCAGTATTTT

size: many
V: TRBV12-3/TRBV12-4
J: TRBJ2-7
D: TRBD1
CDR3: CASSLGGRSTRDRAFLSYEQYF
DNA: TGTGCCAGCAGTTTAGGGGGGAGATCGACCCGGGACAGGGCTTTTCTCTCCTACGAGCAGTACTTC

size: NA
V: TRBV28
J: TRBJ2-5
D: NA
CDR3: CASSSLQETQYF
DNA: TGTGCCAGCAGTTCACTCCAAGAGACCCAGTACTTC

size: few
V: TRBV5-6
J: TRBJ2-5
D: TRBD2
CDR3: CASNQRGAHRETQYF
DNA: TGTGCCAGCAACCAGCGGGGGGCGCATCGGGAGACCCAGTACTTC

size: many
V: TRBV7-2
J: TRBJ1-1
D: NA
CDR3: CASSLGVRTEAFF
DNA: TGTGCCAGCAGCTTAGGGGTGAGGACTGAAGCTTTCTTT

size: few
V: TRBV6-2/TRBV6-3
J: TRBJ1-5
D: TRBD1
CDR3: CASSPWTGIDRNQPQHF
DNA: TGTGCCAGCAGTCCATGGACAGGGATAGACCGCAATCAGCCCCAGCATTTT

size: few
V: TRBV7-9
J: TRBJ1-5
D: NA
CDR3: CASSSGALFGPQHF
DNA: TGTGCCAGCAGCTCCGGAGCTCTCTTTGGGCCCCAGCATTTT

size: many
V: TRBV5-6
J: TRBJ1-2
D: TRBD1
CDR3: CASSPAQGGGYTF
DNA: TGTGCCAGCAGCCCGGCACAGGGGGGAGGCTACACCTTC

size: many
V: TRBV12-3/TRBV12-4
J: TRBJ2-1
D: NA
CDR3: CASTPARTDPTAWVWFF
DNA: TGTGCCAGCACCCCTGCGAGGACAGACCCGACCGCGTGGGTGTGGTTCTTC

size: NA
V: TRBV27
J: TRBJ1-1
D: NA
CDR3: CASSLRDMNTEAFF
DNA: TGTGCCAGCAGTTTGCGGGACATGAACACTGAAGCTTTCTTT

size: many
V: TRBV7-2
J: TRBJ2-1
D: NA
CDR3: CASSLVAHNEQFF
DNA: TGTGCCAGCAGCTTAGTTGCTCACAATGAGCAGTTCTTC

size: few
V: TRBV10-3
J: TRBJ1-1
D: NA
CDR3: CAILGQPNTEAFF
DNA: TGTGCCATCCTAGGACAGCCGAACACTGAAGCTTTCTTT

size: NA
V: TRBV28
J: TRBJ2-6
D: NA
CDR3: CASSLTKGGDSGANVLTF
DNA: TGTGCCAGCAGTTTGACGAAAGGGGGGGACTCTGGGGCCAACGTCCTGACTTTC

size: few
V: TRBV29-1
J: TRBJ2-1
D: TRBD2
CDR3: CSVRGRLAVRDEQFF
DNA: TGCAGCGTTAGGGGTAGACTAGCTGTACGTGATGAGCAGTTCTTC

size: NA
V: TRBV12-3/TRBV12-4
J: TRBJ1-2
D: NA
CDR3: CASTPGLGPNYGYTF
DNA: TGTGCCAGCACCCCGGGACTCGGACCTAACTATGGCTACACCTTC

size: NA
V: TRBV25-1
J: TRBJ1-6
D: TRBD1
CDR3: CASSKTGQGIPPLHF
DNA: TGTGCCAGCAGCAAAACTGGACAGGGTATTCCACCCCTCCACTTT

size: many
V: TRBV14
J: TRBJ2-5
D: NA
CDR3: CASSQAGTPPETQYF
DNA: TGTGCCAGCAGCCAAGCGGGGACCCCCCCGGAGACCCAGTACTTC

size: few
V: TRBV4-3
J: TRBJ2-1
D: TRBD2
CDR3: CASSQDLRGRASQDEQFF
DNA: TGCGCCAGCAGCCAAGACCTCCGGGGGAGGGCCTCACAAGATGAGCAGTTCTTC

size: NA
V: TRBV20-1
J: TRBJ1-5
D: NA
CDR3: CSARLGGSNQPQHF
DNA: TGCAGTGCTAGGCTAGGAGGAAGCAATCAGCCCCAGCATTTT